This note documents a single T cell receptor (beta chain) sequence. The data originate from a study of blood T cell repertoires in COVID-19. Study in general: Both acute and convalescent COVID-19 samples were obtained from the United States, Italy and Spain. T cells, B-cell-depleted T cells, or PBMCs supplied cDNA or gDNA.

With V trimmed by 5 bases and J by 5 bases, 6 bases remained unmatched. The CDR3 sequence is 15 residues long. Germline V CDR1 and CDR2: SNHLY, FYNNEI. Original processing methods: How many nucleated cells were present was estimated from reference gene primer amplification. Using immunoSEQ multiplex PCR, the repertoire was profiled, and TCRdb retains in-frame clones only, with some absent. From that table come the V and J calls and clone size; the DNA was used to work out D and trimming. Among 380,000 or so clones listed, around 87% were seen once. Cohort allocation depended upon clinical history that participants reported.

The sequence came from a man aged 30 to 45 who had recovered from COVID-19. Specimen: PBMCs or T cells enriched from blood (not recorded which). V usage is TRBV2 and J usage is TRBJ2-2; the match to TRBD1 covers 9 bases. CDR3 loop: CASSPRTGVTGELFF. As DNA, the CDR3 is TGTGCCAGCAGTCCAAGGACAGGGGTTACCGGGGAGCTGTTTTTT.